A selection of T cell receptor beta chains follows, all from one sample in a study of cytomegalovirus exposure and HLA in healthy donors. TCRdb's table, derived via immunoSEQ multiplex PCR, lists solely in-frame clones and lacks some. This sample has around 120,000 clones; around 68% occur once, and the top ten carry 9.5% to 13%. The sequenced material came from PBMCs. The receptors originated from a woman aged 45-65 years in good health and CMV-seropositive. Both conserved end residues are part of each CDR3. A D gene is named only where the DNA matches it firmly. Some rows have no size entry. The others give once, few or many, or a class for an expanded clone.

abundance | d_gene | j_gene | v_gene | CDR3aa | CDR3nt
- | - | TRBJ2-5 | TRBV2 | CASSVFEQETQYF | TGTGCCAGCAGTGTGTTTGAGCAAGAGACCCAGTACTTC
few | TRBD2 | TRBJ2-5 | TRBV5-4 | CASSSLELAGASGTQYF | TGTGCCAGCAGCTCCCTGGAGCTAGCGGGAGCGTCCGGGACCCAGTACTTC
- | - | TRBJ2-7 | TRBV4-3 | CASSQDHQGFYEQYF | TGCGCCAGCAGCCAAGATCACCAGGGGTTCTACGAGCAGTACTTC
- | TRBD1 | TRBJ2-7 | TRBV7-9 | CASSLTGLSGEQYF | TGTGCCAGCAGCTTGACAGGGCTCTCCGGGGAGCAGTACTTC
few | TRBD1 | TRBJ1-2 | TRBV10-3 | CAISEGTGGRYGYTF | TGTGCCATCAGTGAGGGGACAGGGGGTCGGTATGGCTACACCTTC
- | - | TRBJ2-1 | TRBV7-3 | CASSPGPEGEQFF | TGTGCCAGCAGCCCAGGACCCGAGGGAGAGCAGTTCTTC
- | TRBD2 | TRBJ2-1 | TRBV9 | CASSGSGGYNEQFF | TGTGCCAGCAGCGGGAGCGGGGGCTACAATGAGCAGTTCTTC
- | TRBD1 | TRBJ2-7 | TRBV11-3 | CASSLGQGSKYF | TGTGCCAGCAGCTTGGGACAGGGGTCCAAGTACTTC
- | - | TRBJ2-1 | TRBV7-2 | CASSLDQGYNEQFF | TGTGCCAGCAGCTTAGATCAGGGGTACAATGAGCAGTTCTTC
once | TRBD2 | TRBJ2-7 | TRBV6-1 | CASSPLDSGGYEQYF | TGTGCCAGCAGTCCACTCGACAGCGGGGGTTACGAGCAGTACTTC
- | - | TRBJ2-2 | TRBV2 | CASSDPIFVEVNTGELFF | TGTGCCAGCAGTGACCCAATATTCGTTGAGGTCAACACCGGGGAGCTGTTTTTT
- | - | TRBJ2-5 | TRBV7-7 | CASSPPGSLGETQYF | TGTGCCAGCAGCCCCCCGGGATCCTTAGGGGAGACCCAGTACTTC
- | TRBD2 | TRBJ2-3 | TRBV5-4 | CASSRGGLISDTQYF | TGTGCCAGCAGCCGGGGGGGCCTCATCTCAGATACGCAGTATTTT